Listed below are T cell receptor beta chains from one sample, sequenced in a study of blood T cell repertoires in COVID-19. Clones were read by immunoSEQ multiplex PCR, and TCRdb kept only the in-frame ones, dropping some. The sample includes about 38,000 clones, 70% to 90% of them seen just once. Sequencing was done on a sample of peripheral blood. The receptors stem from an older man with active COVID-19. Both conserved end residues are part of each CDR3. The order of the fields is clone size, D gene, V gene, J gene, CDR3 DNA, CDR3 protein. A D gene is named only where the DNA matches it firmly. Clone size is given for some rows only: seen once, a few or many times, or a class if the clone is expanded.

clone size: -
D gene: -
V gene: TRBV7-3
J gene: TRBJ2-3
CDR3 DNA: TGTGCCAGCACACTAACTCCTAGCACAGATACGCAGTATTTT
CDR3 protein: CASTLTPSTDTQYF

clone size: -
D gene: -
V gene: TRBV29-1
J gene: TRBJ2-1
CDR3 DNA: TGCAGCGTTGCTAGGCCGAGCTCCTACAATGAGCAGTTCTTC
CDR3 protein: CSVARPSSYNEQFF

clone size: -
D gene: TRBD1
V gene: TRBV19
J gene: TRBJ1-1
CDR3 DNA: TGTGCCAGTAGTGCCGGGACAGGGCGATTTATGAACACTGAAGCTTTCTTT
CDR3 protein: CASSAGTGRFMNTEAFF

clone size: -
D gene: TRBD2
V gene: TRBV5-6
J gene: TRBJ2-3
CDR3 DNA: TGTGCCAGCAGCTTGGGACTAGCGGGAGAGATGGATACGCAGTATTTT
CDR3 protein: CASSLGLAGEMDTQYF

clone size: -
D gene: -
V gene: TRBV12-3/TRBV12-4
J gene: TRBJ2-7
CDR3 DNA: TGTGCCAGCAGCCGGGCCTACGAGCAGTACTTC
CDR3 protein: CASSRAYEQYF

clone size: -
D gene: TRBD1
V gene: TRBV5-1
J gene: TRBJ2-3
CDR3 DNA: TGCGCCAGCAGCCCGACCGGGACAGGCAGCACAGATACGCAGTATTTT
CDR3 protein: CASSPTGTGSTDTQYF

clone size: -
D gene: TRBD2
V gene: TRBV4-1
J gene: TRBJ2-7
CDR3 DNA: TGCGCCAGCAGCCATGGGGAGCGGGAGGCGACCTACGAGCAGTACTTC
CDR3 protein: CASSHGEREATYEQYF

clone size: few
D gene: TRBD1
V gene: TRBV5-8
J gene: TRBJ2-5
CDR3 DNA: TGTGCCAGCAGCCGAATTACAGGGGGCGTGGGGAAGACCCAGTACTTC
CDR3 protein: CASSRITGGVGKTQYF

clone size: -
D gene: TRBD1
V gene: TRBV5-8
J gene: TRBJ2-2
CDR3 DNA: TGTGCCAGCAGCCCCGGGACAGGATTGAACACCGGGGAGCTGTTTTTT
CDR3 protein: CASSPGTGLNTGELFF

clone size: -
D gene: TRBD1
V gene: TRBV28
J gene: TRBJ1-3
CDR3 DNA: TGTGCCAGCAGTTGGGACAGGGGGCTGGACACCATATATTTT
CDR3 protein: CASSWDRGLDTIYF

clone size: -
D gene: TRBD1
V gene: TRBV3-1/TRBV3-2
J gene: TRBJ1-1
CDR3 DNA: TGTGCCAGCAGCCCGGGACAGGGGGCGACTGAAGCTTTCTTT
CDR3 protein: CASSPGQGATEAFF

clone size: -
D gene: TRBD1
V gene: TRBV5-1
J gene: TRBJ2-5
CDR3 DNA: TGCGCCAGCAGCTTGGGTTTACAGGGGGCCCAAGAGACCCAGTACTTC
CDR3 protein: CASSLGLQGAQETQYF

clone size: -
D gene: -
V gene: TRBV7-9
J gene: TRBJ2-3
CDR3 DNA: TGTGCCAGCAGCTCGGGGTGGGATACGCAGTATTTT
CDR3 protein: CASSSGWDTQYF